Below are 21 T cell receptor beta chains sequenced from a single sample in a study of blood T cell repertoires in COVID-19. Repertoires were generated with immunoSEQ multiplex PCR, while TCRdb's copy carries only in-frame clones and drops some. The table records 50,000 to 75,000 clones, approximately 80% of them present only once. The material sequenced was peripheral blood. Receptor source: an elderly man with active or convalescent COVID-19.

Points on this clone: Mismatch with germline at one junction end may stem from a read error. CDR3 loop: CAGSPSGFGEQYF. The CDR3 nucleotides are TGTGCCGGCAGCCCCTCAGGGTTCGGCGAGCAGTACTTC. The V and J genes are TRBV7-6 and TRBJ2-7; TRBD1 is a possible D gene (5 bases). The CDR3 loop spans 13 amino acids. From germline, CDR1 is SGHVS and CDR2 FNYEAQ.

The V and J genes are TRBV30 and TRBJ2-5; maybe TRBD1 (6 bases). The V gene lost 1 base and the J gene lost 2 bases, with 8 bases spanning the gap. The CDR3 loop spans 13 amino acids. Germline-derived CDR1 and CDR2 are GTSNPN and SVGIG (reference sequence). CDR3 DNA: TGTGCCTGGAGTGCCGGACAGCAAGAGACCCAGTACTTC. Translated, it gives CAWSAGQQETQYF.

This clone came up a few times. The CDR3 loop reads CASSRDRQYGYTF. CDR3 nucleotide sequence: TGTGCCAGCAGCCGGGACAGGCAGTATGGCTACACCTTC. The V call is TRBV4-2, the J call TRBJ1-2; 8 nucleotides agree with TRBD1. The CDR3 is made up of 13 amino acids. The V and J ends lost 4 bases and 5 bases, in that order; junction bases with no gene match: 3. CDR1 LGHNA and CDR2 YNFKEQ come from the germline V gene.

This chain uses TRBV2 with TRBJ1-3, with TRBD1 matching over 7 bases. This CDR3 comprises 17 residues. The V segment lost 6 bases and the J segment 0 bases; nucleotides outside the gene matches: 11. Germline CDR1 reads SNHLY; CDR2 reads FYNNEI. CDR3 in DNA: TGTGCCAGCAGGTTAACCGGGACAGTGTCCTCTGGAAACACCATATATTTT. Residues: CASRLTGTVSSGNTIYF.

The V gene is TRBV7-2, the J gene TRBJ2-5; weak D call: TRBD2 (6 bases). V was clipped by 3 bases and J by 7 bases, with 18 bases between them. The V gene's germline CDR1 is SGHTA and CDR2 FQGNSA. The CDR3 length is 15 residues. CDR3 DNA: TGTGCCAGCAGCTTGTACGGGACGACGGAGGGGACCCAGTACTTC. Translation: CASSLYGTTEGTQYF.

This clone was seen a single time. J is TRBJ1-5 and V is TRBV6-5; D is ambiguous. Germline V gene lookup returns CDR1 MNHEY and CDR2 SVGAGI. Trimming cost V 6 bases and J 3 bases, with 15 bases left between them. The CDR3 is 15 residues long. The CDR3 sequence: CASSLWRGSNQPQHF. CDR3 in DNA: TGTGCCAGCAGCCTTTGGCGGGGTTCCAATCAGCCCCAGCATTTT.

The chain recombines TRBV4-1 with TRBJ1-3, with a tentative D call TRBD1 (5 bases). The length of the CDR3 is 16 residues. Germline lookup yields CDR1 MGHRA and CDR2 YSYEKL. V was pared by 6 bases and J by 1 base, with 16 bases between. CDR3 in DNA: TGCGCCAGCAGTCTCCAGGGCGTCGGGTCTGGAAACACCATATATTTT. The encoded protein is CASSLQGVGSGNTIYF.

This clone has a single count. CDR3 in DNA: TGTGCCAGCAGCTATACAGGGGGCGCCGCCGGGGAGCTGTTTTTT. As protein: CASSYTGGAAGELFF. This sequence joins TRBV7-9 and TRBJ2-2; 9 positions agree with TRBD1. Germline V gene sequence: CDR1 SEHNR, CDR2 FQNEAQ (reference sequence). Trimming removed 4 bases from V and 6 bases from J; junction bases left unmatched: 6. The CDR3 totals 15 residues.

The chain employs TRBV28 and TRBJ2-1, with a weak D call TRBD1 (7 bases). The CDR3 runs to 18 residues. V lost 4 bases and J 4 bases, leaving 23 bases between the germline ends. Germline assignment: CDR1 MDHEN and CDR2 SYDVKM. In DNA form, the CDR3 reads TGTGCCAGCAGTTCCATCCCCGGGACAGCGAGCGGGTACAATGAGCAGTTCTTC. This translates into CASSSIPGTASGYNEQFF.

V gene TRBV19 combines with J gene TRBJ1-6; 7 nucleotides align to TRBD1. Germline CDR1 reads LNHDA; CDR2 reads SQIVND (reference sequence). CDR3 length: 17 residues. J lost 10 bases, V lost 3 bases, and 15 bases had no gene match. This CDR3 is CASSIAGTDPRGSPLHF. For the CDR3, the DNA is TGTGCCAGTAGTATCGCCGGGACAGACCCTCGCGGGTCACCCCTCCACTTT.

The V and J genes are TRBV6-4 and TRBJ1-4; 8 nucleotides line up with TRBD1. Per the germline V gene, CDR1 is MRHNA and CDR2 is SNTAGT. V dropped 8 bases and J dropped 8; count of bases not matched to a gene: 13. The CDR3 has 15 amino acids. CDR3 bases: TGTGCCAGCCCCATGGGGGGACAGGCGCGGGAAAAACTGTTTTTT. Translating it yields CASPMGGQAREKLFF.

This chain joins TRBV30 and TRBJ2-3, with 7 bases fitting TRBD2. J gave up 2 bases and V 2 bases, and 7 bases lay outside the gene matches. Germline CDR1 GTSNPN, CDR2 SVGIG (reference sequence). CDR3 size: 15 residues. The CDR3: CAWSIGDYTTDTQYF. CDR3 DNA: TGTGCCTGGAGTATCGGGGACTACACCACAGATACGCAGTATTTT.

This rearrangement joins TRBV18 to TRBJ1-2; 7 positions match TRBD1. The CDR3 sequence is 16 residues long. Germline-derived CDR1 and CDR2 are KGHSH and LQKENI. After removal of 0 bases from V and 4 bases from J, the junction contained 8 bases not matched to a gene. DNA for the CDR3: TGTGCCAGCTCACCACCGCCAGGGGGATTTAGCTATGGCTACACCTTC. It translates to CASSPPPGGFSYGYTF. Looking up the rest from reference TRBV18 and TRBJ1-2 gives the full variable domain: NAGVMQNPRHLVRRRGQEARLRCSPMKGHSHVYWYRQLPEEGLKFMVYLQKENIIDESGMPKERFSAEFPKEGPSILRIQQVVRGDSAAYFCASSPPPGGFSYGYTFGSGTRLTVV.

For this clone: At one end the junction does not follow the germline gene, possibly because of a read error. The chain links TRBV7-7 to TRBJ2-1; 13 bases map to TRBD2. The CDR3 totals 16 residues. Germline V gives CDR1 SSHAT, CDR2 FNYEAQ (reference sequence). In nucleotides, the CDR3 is TGTGCTAGCAGCCAGGGGACTAGCGGGACCTACAATGAGCAGTTCTTC. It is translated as CASSQGTSGTYNEQFF.

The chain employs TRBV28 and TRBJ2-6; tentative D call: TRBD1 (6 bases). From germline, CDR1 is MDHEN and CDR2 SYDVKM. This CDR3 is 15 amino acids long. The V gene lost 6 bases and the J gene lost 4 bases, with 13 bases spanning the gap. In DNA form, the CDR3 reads TGTGCCAGCAGATTACCAGGGGCCGGGGCCAACGTCCTGACTTTC. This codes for CASRLPGAGANVLTF. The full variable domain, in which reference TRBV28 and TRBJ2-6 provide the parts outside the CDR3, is DVKVTQSSRYLVKRTGEKVFLECVQDMDHENMFWYRQDPGLGLRLIYFSYDVKMKEKGDIPEGYSVSREKKERFSLILESASTNQTSMYLCASRLPGAGANVLTFGAGSRLTVL.

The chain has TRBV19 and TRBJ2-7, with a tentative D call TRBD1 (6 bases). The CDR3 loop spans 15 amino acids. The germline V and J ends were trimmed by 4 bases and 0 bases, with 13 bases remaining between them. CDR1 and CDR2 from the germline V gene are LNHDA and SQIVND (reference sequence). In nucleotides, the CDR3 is TGTGCCAGTAGTACAGGGGTCCGGAGCTCCTACGAGCAGTACTTC. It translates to CASSTGVRSSYEQYF.

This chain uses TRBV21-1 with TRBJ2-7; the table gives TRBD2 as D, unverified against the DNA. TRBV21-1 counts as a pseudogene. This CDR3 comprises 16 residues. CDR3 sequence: CASSNRRGAALYEQYF. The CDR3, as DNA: TGTGCCAGCAGCAACCGGCGGGGGGCGGCTCTCTACGAGCAGTACTTC.

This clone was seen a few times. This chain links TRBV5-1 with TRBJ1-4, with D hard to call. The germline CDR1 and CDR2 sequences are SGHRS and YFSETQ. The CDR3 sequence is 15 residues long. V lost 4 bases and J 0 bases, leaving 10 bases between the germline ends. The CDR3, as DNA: TGCGCCAGCAGCCCGAGTGCCACAACTAATGAAAAACTGTTTTTT. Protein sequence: CASSPSATTNEKLFF.

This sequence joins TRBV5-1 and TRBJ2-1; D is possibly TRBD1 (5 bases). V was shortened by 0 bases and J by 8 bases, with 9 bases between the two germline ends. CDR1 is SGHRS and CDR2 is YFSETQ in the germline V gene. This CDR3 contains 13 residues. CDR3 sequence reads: CASSLDGAHEQFF. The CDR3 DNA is TGCGCCAGCAGCTTGGATGGGGCACATGAGCAGTTCTTC.

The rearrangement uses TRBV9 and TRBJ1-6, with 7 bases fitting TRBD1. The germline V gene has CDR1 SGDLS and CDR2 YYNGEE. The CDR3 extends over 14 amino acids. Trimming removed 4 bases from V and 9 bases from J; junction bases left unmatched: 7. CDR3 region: CASSPRRDSSPLHF. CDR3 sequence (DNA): TGTGCCAGCAGCCCTCGCAGGGACAGTTCACCCCTCCACTTT.

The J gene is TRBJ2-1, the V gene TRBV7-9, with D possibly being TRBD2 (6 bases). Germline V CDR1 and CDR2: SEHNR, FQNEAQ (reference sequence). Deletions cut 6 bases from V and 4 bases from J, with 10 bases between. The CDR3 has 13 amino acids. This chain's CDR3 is CASSGRGYNEQFF. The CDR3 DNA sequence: TGTGCCAGCAGTGGCCGGGGGTACAATGAGCAGTTCTTC.